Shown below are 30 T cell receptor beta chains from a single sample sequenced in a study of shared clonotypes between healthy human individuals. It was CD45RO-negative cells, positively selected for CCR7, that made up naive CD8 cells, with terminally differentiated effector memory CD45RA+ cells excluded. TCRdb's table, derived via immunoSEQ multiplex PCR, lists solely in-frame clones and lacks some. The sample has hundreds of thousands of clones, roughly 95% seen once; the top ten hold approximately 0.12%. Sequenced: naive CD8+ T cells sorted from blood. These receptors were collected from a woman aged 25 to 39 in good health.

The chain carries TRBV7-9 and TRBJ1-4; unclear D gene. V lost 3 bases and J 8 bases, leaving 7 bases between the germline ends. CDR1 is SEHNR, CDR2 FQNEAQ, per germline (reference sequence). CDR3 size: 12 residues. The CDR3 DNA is TGTGCCAGCAGCTTTCTTCCCGAAAAACTGTTTTTT. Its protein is CASSFLPEKLFF.

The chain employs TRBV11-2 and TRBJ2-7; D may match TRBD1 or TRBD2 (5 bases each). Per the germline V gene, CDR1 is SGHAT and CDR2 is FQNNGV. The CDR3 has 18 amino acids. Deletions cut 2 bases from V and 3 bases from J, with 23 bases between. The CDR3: CASSLTSGFGDVYYEQYF. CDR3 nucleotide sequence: TGTGCCAGCAGCTTAACAAGTGGGTTCGGGGACGTATACTACGAGCAGTACTTC.

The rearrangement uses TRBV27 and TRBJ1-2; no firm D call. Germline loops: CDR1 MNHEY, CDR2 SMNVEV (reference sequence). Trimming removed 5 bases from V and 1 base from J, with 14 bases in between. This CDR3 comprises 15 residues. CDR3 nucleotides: TGTGCCAGCAGTCCAGACACAGACAATAACTATGGCTACACCTTC. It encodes CASSPDTDNNYGYTF.

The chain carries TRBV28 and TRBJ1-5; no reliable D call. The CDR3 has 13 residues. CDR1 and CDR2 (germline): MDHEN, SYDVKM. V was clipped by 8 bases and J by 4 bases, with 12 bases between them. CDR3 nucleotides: TGTGCCAGCGGAGAAGGAGGGAATCAGCCCCAGCATTTT. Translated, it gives CASGEGGNQPQHF.

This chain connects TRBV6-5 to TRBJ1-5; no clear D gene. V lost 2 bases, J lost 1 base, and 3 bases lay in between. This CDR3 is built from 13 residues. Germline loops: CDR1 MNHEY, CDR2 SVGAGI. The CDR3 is CASSYDSNQPQHF. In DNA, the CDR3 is TGTGCCAGCAGTTACGACAGCAATCAGCCCCAGCATTTT.

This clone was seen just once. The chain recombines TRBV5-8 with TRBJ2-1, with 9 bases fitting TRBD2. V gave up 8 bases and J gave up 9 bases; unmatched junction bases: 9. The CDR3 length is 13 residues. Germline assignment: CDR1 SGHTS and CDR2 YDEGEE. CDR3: CASGLVAGAEQFF. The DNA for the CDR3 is TGTGCCAGTGGGTTAGTAGCGGGAGCTGAGCAGTTCTTC.

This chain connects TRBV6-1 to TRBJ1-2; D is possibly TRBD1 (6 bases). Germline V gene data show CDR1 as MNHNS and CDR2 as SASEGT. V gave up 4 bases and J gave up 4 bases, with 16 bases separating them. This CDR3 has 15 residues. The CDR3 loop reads CASSARTVDGYGYTF. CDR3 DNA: TGTGCCAGCAGTGCCAGGACAGTCGACGGCTATGGCTACACCTTC.

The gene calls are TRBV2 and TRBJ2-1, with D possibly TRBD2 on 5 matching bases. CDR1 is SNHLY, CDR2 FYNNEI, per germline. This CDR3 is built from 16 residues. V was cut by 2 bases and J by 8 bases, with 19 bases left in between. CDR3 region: CASSEQPDGLLDEQFF. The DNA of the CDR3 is TGTGCCAGCAGTGAACAGCCCGACGGACTCTTGGATGAGCAGTTCTTC.

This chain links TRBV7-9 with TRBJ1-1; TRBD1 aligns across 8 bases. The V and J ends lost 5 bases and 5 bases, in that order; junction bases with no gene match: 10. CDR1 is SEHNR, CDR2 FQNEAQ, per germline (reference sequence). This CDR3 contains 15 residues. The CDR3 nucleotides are TGTGCCAGCAGCGGCCGGCAAGGGGACAGGACTGAAGCTTTCTTT. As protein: CASSGRQGDRTEAFF.

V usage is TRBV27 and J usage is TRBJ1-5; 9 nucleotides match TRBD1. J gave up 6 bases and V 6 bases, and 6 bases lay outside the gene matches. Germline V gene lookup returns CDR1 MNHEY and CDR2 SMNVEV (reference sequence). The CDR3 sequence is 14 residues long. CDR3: CASSTTGGVQPQHF. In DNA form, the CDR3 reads TGTGCCAGCAGCACTACAGGGGGCGTTCAGCCCCAGCATTTT.

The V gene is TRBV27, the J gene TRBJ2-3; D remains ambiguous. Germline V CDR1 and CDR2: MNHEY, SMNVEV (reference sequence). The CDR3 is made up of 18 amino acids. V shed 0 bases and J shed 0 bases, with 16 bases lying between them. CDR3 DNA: TGTGCCAGCAGTTTATCTGGGGAACAGAGTACTAGCACAGATACGCAGTATTTT. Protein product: CASSLSGEQSTSTDTQYF.

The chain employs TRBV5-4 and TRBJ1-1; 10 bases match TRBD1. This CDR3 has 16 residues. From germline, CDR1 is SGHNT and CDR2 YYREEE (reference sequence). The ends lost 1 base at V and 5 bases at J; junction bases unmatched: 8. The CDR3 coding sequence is TGTGCCAGCAGCTTGCGCTGGACAGGGGGTAGAACTGAAGCTTTCTTT. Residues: CASSLRWTGGRTEAFF.

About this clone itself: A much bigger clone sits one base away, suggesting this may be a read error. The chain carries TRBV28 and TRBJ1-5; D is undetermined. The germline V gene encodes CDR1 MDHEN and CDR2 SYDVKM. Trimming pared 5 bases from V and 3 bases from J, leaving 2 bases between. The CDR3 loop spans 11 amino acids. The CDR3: CASSVNQPQHF. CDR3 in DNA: TGTGCCAGCAGTGTCAATCAGCCCCAGCATTTT. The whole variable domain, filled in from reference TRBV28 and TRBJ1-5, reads DVKVTQSSRYLVKRTGEKVFLECVQDMDHENMFWYRQDPGLGLRLIYFSYDVKMKEKGDIPEGYSVSREKKERFSLILESASTNQTSMYLCASSVNQPQHFGDGTRLSIL.

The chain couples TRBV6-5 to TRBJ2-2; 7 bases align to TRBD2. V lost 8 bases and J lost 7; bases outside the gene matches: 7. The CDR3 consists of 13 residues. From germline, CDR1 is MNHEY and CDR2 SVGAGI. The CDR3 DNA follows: TGTGCCAGCCATATAGCGGGCGTCGGGGAGCTGTTTTTT. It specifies CASHIAGVGELFF.

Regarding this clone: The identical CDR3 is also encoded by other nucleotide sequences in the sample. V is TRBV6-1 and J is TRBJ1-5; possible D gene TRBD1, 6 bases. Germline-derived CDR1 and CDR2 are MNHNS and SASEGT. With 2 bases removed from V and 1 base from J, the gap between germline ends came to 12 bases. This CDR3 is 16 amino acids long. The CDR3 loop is CASSELRGPSNQPQHF. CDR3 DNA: TGTGCCAGCAGTGAATTACGGGGGCCCAGCAATCAGCCCCAGCATTTT.

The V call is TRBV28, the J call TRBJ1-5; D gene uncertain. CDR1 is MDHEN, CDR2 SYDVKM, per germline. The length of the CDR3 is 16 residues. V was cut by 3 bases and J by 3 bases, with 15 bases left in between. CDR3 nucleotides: TGTGCCAGCAGTTTTGGAACCTTCCGGCACAATCAGCCCCAGCATTTT. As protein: CASSFGTFRHNQPQHF.

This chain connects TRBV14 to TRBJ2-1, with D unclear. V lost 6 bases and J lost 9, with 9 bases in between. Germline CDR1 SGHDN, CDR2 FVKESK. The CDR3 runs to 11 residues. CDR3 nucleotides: TGTGCCAGCAGTAAGGGTAGTGAGCAGTTCTTC. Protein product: CASSKGSEQFF.

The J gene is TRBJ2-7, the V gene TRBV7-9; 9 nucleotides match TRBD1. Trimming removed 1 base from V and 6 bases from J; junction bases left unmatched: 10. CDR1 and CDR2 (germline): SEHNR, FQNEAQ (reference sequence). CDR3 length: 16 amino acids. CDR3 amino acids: CASSLDRDRVIREQYF. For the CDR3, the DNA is TGTGCCAGCAGCTTAGACCGGGACAGGGTGATCCGCGAGCAGTACTTC.

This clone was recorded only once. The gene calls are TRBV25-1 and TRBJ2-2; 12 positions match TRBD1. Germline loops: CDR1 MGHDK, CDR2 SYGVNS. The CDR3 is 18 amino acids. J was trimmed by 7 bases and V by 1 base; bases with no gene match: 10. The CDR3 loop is CASSELATGQGAFGELFF. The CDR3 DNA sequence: TGTGCCAGCAGTGAATTGGCGACGGGACAGGGGGCGTTCGGGGAGCTGTTTTTT.

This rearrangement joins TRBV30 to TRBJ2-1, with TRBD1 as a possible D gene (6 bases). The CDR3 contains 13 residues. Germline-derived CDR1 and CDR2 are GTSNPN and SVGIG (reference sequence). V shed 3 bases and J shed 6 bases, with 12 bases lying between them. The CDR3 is CAWRSLGGNEQFF. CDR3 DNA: TGTGCCTGGAGGTCCCTAGGGGGCAATGAGCAGTTCTTC. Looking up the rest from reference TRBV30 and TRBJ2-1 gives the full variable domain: SQTIHQWPATLVQPVGSPLSLECTVEGTSNPNLYWYRQAAGRGLQLLFYSVGIGQISSEVPQNLSASRPQDRQFILSSKKLLLSDSGFYLCAWRSLGGNEQFFGPGTRLTVL.

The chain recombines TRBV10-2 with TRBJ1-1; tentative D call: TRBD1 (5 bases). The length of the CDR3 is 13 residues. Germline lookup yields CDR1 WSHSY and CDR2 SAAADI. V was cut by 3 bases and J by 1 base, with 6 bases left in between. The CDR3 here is CASSDRANTEAFF. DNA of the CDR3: TGCGCCAGCAGTGACAGGGCGAACACTGAAGCTTTCTTT.

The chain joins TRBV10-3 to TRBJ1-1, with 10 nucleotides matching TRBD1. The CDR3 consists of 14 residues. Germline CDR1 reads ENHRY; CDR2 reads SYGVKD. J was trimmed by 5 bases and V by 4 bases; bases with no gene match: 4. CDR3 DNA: TGTGCCATCAGTGGGGGACAGGGGATAACTGAAGCTTTCTTT. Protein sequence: CAISGGQGITEAFF.

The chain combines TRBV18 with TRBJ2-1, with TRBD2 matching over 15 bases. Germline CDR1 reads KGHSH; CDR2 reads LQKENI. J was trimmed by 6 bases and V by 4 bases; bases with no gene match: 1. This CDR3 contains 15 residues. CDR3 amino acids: CASSRTSGRANEQFF. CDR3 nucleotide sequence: TGTGCCAGCTCACGGACTAGCGGGAGGGCCAATGAGCAGTTCTTC. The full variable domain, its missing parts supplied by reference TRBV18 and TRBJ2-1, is NAGVMQNPRHLVRRRGQEARLRCSPMKGHSHVYWYRQLPEEGLKFMVYLQKENIIDESGMPKERFSAEFPKEGPSILRIQQVVRGDSAAYFCASSRTSGRANEQFFGPGTRLTVL.

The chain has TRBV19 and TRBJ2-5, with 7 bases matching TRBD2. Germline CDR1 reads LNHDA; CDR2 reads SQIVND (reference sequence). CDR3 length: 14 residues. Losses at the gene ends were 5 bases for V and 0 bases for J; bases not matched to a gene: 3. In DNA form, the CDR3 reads TGTGCCAGTAGTCTAGGACTAGACCAAGAGACCCAGTACTTC. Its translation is CASSLGLDQETQYF.

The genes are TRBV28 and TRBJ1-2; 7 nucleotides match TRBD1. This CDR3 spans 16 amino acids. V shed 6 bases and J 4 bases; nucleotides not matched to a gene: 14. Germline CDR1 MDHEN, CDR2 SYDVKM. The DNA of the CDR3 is TGTGCCAGCAGCACTAATAGAGGGACAGCCAGCTATGGCTACACCTTC. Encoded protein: CASSTNRGTASYGYTF.

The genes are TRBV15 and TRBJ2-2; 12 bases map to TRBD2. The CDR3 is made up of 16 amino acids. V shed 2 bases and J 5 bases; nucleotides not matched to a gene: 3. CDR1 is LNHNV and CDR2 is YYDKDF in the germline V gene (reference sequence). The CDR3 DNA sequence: TGTGCCACCAGCAGAACCGGGACTAGCGGGACCGGGGAGCTGTTTTTT. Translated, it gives CATSRTGTSGTGELFF.

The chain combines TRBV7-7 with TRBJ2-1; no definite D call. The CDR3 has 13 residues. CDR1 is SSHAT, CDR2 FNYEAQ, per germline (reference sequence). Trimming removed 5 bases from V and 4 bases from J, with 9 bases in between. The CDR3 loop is CASSPGSYNEQFF. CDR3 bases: TGTGCCAGCAGCCCCGGGTCGTACAATGAGCAGTTCTTC.

The CDR3 nucleotides read TGCGCCAGCAGCCCGGGACTAGCGGGACAAGAGACCCAGTACTTC. The encoded protein is CASSPGLAGQETQYF. The chain recombines TRBV4-1 with TRBJ2-5, with 13 bases fitting TRBD2. V was pared by 4 bases and J by 2 bases, with 1 base of the junction left unmatched. This CDR3 has 15 amino acids. Germline V gene lookup returns CDR1 MGHRA and CDR2 YSYEKL.

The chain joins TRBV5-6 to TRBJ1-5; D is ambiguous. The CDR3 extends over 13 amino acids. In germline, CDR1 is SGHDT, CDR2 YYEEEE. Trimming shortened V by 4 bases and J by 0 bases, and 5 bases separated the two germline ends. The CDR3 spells CASSVYSNQPQHF. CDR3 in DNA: TGTGCCAGCAGCGTCTATAGCAATCAGCCCCAGCATTTT.

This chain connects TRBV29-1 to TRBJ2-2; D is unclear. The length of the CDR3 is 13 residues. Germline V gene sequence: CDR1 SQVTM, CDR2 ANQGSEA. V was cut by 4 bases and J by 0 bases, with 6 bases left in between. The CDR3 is CSVVSTNTGELFF. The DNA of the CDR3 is TGCAGCGTTGTTAGCACGAACACCGGGGAGCTGTTTTTT.